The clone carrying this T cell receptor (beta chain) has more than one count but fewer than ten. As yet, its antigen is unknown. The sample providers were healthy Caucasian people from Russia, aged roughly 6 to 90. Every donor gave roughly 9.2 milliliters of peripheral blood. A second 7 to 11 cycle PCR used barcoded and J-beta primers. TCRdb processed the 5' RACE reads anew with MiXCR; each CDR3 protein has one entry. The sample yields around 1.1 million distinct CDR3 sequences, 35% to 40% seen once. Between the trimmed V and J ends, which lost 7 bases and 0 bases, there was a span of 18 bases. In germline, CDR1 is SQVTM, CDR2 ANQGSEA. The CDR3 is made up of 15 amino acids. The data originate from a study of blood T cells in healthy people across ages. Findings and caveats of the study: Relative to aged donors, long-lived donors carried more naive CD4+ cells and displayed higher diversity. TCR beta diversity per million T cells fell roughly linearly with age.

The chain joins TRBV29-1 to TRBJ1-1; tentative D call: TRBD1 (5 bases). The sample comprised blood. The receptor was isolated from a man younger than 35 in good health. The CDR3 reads CSARGGGNMNTEAFF. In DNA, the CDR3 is TGCAGCGCCAGAGGCGGGGGAAACATGAACACTGAAGCTTTCTTT.